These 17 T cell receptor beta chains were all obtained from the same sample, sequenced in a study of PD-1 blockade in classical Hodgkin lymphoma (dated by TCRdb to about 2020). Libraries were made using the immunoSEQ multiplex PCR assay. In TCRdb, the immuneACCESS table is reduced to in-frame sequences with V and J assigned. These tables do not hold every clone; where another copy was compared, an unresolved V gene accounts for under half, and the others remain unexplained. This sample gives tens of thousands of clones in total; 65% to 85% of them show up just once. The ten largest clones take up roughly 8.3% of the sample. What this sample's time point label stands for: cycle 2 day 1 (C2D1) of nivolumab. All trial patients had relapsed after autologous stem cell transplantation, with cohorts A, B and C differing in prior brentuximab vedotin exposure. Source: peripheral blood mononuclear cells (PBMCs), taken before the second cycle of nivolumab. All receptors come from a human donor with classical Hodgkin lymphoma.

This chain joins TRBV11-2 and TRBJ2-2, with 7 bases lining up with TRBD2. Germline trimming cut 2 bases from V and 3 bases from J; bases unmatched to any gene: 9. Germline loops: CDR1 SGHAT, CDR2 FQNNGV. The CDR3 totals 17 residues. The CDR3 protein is CASSLLPGLGDTGELFF. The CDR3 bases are TGTGCCAGCAGCTTACTCCCCGGACTAGGGGACACCGGGGAGCTGTTTTTT.

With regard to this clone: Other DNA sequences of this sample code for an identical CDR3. The CDR3 DNA follows: TGCGCCAGCAGCCCAGAAGAGGGAAACTCCTACGAGCAGTACTTC. Residues: CASSPEEGNSYEQYF. The chain carries TRBV4-3 and TRBJ2-7, with TRBD2 as a possible D gene (5 bases). Deletions cut 4 bases from V and 0 bases from J, with 13 bases between. CDR3 size: 15 residues. The germline V gene has CDR1 LGHNA and CDR2 YSLEER.

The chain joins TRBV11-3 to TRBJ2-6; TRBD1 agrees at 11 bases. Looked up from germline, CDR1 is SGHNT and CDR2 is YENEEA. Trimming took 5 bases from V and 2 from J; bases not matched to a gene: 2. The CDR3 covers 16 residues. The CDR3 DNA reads TGTGCCAGCAGCCCGGGACAGGGGGCTGGGGCCAACGTCCTGACTTTC. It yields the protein CASSPGQGAGANVLTF.

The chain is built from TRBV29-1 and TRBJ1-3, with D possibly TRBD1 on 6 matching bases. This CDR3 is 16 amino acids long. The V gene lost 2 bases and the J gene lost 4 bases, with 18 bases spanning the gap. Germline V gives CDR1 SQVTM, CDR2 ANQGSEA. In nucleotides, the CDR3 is TGCAGCGTTGAATTAATGGGGAGGGGGGAAGGAAACACCATATATTTT. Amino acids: CSVELMGRGEGNTIYF.

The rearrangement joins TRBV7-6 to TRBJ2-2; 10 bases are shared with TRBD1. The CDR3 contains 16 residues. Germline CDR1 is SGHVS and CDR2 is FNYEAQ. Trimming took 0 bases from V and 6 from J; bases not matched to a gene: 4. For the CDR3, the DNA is TGTGCCAGCAGCTTAGCTCGGACAGGGGGGTCCGGGGAGCTGTTTTTT. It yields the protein CASSLARTGGSGELFF.

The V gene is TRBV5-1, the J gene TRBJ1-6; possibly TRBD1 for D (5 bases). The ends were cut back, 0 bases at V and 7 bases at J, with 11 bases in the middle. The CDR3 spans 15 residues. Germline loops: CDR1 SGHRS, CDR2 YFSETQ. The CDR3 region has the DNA TGCGCCAGCAGCTTGGCAGGGTCTGGGAATTCACCCCTCCACTTT. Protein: CASSLAGSGNSPLHF.

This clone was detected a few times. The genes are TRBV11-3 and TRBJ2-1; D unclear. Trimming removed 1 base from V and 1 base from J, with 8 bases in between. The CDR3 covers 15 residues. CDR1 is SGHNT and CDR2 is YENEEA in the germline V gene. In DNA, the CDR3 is TGTGCCAGCAGCTTAGGTGGGTTTTCCTACAATGAGCAGTTCTTC. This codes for CASSLGGFSYNEQFF.

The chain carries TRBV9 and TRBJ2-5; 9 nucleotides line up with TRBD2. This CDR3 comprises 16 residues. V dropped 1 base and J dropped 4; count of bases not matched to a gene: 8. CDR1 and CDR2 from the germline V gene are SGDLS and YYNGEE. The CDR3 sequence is CASSVPRLADRETQYF. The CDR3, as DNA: TGTGCCAGCAGCGTACCGCGACTAGCGGACCGAGAGACCCAGTACTTC.

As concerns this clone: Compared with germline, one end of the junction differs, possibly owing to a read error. CDR3 nucleotides: TGTGCTAGCAGCTTGGGTGCGGGTCTTAATGAAAAACTGTTTTTT. Encoded protein: CASSLGAGLNEKLFF. V usage is TRBV7-7 and J usage is TRBJ1-4; D is ambiguous. This CDR3 contains 15 residues. The germline gives CDR1 SSHAT, CDR2 FNYEAQ (reference sequence).

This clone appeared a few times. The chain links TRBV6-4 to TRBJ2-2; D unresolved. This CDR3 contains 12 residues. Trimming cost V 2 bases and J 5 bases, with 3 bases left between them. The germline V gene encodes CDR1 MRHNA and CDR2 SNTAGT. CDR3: CASSDETGELFF. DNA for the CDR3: TGTGCCAGCAGTGACGAGACCGGGGAGCTGTTTTTT.

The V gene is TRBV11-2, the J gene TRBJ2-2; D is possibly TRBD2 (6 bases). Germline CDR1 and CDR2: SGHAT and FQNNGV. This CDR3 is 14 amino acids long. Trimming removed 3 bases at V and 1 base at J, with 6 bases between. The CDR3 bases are TGTGCCAGCAGCTTCGGGGGGAACACCGGGGAGCTGTTTTTT. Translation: CASSFGGNTGELFF.

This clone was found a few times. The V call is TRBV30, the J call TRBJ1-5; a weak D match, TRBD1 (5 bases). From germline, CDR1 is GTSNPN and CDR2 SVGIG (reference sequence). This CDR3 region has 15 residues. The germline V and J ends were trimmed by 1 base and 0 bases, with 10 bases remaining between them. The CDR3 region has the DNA TGTGCCTGGAGTGAAGGGGTCTATAGCAATCAGCCCCAGCATTTT. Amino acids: CAWSEGVYSNQPQHF.

Here the CDR3 reads CASSLVRHLNTEAFF. CDR3 nucleotide sequence: TGCGCCAGCAGCTTGGTGAGACACTTGAACACTGAAGCTTTCTTT. The genes are TRBV5-1 and TRBJ1-1; D uncertain. Germline V gives CDR1 SGHRS, CDR2 YFSETQ. There are 15 residues in the CDR3. The V and J ends lost 0 bases and 0 bases respectively, with 9 bases between them.

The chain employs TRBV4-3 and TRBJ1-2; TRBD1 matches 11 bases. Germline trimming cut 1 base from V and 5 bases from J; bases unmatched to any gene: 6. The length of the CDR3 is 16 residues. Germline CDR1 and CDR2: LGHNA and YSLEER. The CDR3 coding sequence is TGCGCCAGCAGCCAAGTGAGGACAGGGGGCGGTTATGGCTACACCTTC. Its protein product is CASSQVRTGGGYGYTF.

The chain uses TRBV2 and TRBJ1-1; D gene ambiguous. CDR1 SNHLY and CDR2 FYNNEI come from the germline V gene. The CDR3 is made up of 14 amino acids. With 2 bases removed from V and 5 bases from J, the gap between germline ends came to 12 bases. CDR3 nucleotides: TGTGCCAGCAGTGAAACGCGCGGGCGGACTGAAGCTTTCTTT. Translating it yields CASSETRGRTEAFF.

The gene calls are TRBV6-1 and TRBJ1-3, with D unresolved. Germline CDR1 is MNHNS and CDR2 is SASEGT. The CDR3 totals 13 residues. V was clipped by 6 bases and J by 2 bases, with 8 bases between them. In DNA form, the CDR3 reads TGTGCCAGCAGGGTAAATACTGGAAACACCATATATTTT. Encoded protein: CASRVNTGNTIYF.

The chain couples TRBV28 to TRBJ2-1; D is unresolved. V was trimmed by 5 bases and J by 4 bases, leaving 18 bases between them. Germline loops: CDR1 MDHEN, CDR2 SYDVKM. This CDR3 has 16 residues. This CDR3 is CASSKPRNFNYNEQFF. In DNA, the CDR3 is TGTGCCAGCAGTAAGCCTCGGAATTTTAATTACAATGAGCAGTTCTTC.